These T cell receptor beta chains were read from a single sample in a study of technical replicates of blood from a few donors. Sequencing used immunoSEQ multiplex PCR; TCRdb keeps in-frame clones, though not all of them. Of fewer than 110,000 clones listed, 95% to 96% are singletons. The sample taken for sequencing was T cells isolated from PBMCs. These receptors came from a human donor in good health. CDR3s include the opening cysteine and the closing phenylalanine or tryptophan. Each record gives: CDR3 length, J gene, V gene, D gene, CDR3 protein. D genes are given only for firm matches.

CDR3 length: 16; J gene: TRBJ2-1; V gene: TRBV27; D gene: TRBD1; CDR3 protein: CASSSPGQGEVNEQFF
CDR3 length: 14; J gene: TRBJ2-1; V gene: TRBV6-6; D gene: TRBD2; CDR3 protein: CASSSTSGSNEQFF
CDR3 length: 14; J gene: TRBJ2-4; V gene: TRBV5-1; D gene: TRBD1; CDR3 protein: CASKAGTGQYIQYF
CDR3 length: 14; J gene: TRBJ2-7; V gene: TRBV13; D gene: TRBD1; CDR3 protein: CASSLVGTGDEQYF
CDR3 length: 16; J gene: TRBJ2-2; V gene: TRBV18; D gene: TRBD1; CDR3 protein: CASSPSSGGLTGELFF
CDR3 length: 17; J gene: TRBJ2-5; V gene: TRBV4-1; D gene: TRBD2; CDR3 protein: CASSQGGISGGGETQYF
CDR3 length: 12; J gene: TRBJ2-5; V gene: TRBV30; D gene: NA; CDR3 protein: CAWSFGQETQYF
CDR3 length: 15; J gene: TRBJ1-4; V gene: TRBV21-1; D gene: NA; CDR3 protein: CASSKEDRGGEKLFF
CDR3 length: 13; J gene: TRBJ2-7; V gene: TRBV7-2; D gene: NA; CDR3 protein: CASSLARIREQYF
CDR3 length: 14; J gene: TRBJ2-7; V gene: TRBV10-1; D gene: NA; CDR3 protein: CASSGAGSSHEQYF
CDR3 length: 15; J gene: TRBJ2-7; V gene: TRBV11-2; D gene: NA; CDR3 protein: CASSLQDSGTYEQYF